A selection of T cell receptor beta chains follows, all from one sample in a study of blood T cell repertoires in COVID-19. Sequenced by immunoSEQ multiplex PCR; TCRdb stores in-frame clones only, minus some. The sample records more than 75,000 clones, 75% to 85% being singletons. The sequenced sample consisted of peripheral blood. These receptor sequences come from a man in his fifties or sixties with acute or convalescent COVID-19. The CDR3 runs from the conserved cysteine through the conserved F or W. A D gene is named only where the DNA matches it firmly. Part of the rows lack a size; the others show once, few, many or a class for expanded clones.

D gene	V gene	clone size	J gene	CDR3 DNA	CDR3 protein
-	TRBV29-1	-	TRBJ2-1	TGCAGCGTTGAAGAGAGGAGGGGCTACGTTTTACTCGGGCAGTTCTTC	CSVEERRGYVLLGQFF
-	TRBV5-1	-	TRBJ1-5	TGCGCCAGCAGGTCGACAGGAGATAGCAATCAGCCCCAGCATTTT	CASRSTGDSNQPQHF
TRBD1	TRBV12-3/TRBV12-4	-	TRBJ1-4	TGTGCCAGCAGTTGGGACAGTCAGGAAAAACTGTTTTTT	CASSWDSQEKLFF
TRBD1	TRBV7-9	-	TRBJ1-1	TGTGCCAGCAGGGGACAGGGCGGCACTGAAGCTTTCTTT	CASRGQGGTEAFF
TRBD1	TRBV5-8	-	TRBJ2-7	TGTGCCAGCAGCGTGGACAGGACCTACGAGCAGTACTTC	CASSVDRTYEQYF
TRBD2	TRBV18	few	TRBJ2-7	TGTGCCAGCTCACCTCGGACTAGCGGGGGCTACGAGCAGTACTTC	CASSPRTSGGYEQYF
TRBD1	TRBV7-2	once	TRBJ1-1	TGTGCCAGCAGCATCAACAGGGGGGGATTCACTGAAGCTTTCTTT	CASSINRGGFTEAFF
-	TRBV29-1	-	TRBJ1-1	TGCAGCCTGGGGCGCGCGGGGGGGCACACTGAAGCTTTCTTT	CSLGRAGGHTEAFF
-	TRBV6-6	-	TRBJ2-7	TGTGCCAGCAGTTACTCCCCAGGGGGAGGCTACGAGCAGTACTTC	CASSYSPGGGYEQYF
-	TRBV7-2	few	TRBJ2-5	TGTGCCAGCAGCTTAGCCAGGGGACAAGAGACCCAGTACTTC	CASSLARGQETQYF